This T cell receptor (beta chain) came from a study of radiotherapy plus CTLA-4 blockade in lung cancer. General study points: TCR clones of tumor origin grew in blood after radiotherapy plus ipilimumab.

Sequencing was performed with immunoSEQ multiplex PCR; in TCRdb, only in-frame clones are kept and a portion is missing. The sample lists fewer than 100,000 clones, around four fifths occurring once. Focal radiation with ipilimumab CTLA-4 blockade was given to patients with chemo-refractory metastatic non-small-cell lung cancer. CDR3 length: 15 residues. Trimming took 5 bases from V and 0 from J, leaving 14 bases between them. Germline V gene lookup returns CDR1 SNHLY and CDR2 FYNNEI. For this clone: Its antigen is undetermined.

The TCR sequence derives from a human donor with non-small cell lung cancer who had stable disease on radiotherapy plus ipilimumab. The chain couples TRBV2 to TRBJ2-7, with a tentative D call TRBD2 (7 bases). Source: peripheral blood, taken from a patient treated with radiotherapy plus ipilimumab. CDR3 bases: TGTGCCAGCAGTCGGGGGGCAGCCGTCTCCTACGAGCAGTACTTC. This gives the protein CASSRGAAVSYEQYF.